This is a list of T cell receptor beta chains from one sample in a study of OX40 agonist ivuxolimab in advanced cancers. The assay was immunoSEQ multiplex PCR, and TCRdb's table has in-frame clones only and misses some. The sample consists of more than 50,000 clones, around 85% of them appearing once. The starting material was CD4+ or CD8+ T cells sorted from blood, obtained in a trial of the OX40 agonist ivuxolimab. Source of these receptors: an adult with an advanced solid tumor such as melanoma, head and neck, liver or kidney cancer. Each CDR3 is given with its conserved first and last residue. The order of the fields is D gene, V gene, J gene, clone size, CDR3 DNA, CDR3 protein. D genes are given only for firm matches. Size is stated for part of the rows, as once, few or many counts, or as a class when the clone is expanded.

D: TRBD1; V: TRBV19; J: TRBJ2-2; size: NA; DNA: TGTGCCAGTACCCCCGGACAGGGGAACACCGGGGAGCTGTTTTTT; CDR3: CASTPGQGNTGELFF
D: NA; V: TRBV29-1; J: TRBJ1-1; size: NA; DNA: TGCAGCGTTGACGGGGCAGGGAGGACTGAAGCTTTCTTT; CDR3: CSVDGAGRTEAFF
D: TRBD2; V: TRBV5-6; J: TRBJ2-1; size: NA; DNA: TGTGCCAGCAATCCGGTCGGGACTAACAATGAGCAGTTCTTC; CDR3: CASNPVGTNNEQFF
D: NA; V: TRBV6-6; J: TRBJ2-1; size: NA; DNA: TGTGCCAGCTCCTTGGGGGTCATATCCTACAATGAGCAGTTCTTC; CDR3: CASSLGVISYNEQFF
D: NA; V: TRBV29-1; J: TRBJ1-1; size: NA; DNA: TGCAGCGACCATGGGGCAGCTACGAACACTGAAGCTTTCTTT; CDR3: CSDHGAATNTEAFF
D: NA; V: TRBV29-1; J: TRBJ2-7; size: NA; DNA: TGCAGCGTTGGAAGGACAGAGTCCTACGAGCAGTACTTC; CDR3: CSVGRTESYEQYF
D: NA; V: TRBV28; J: TRBJ1-2; size: NA; DNA: TGTGCCAGCAGTCAGGGGTTTAACTATGGCTACACCTTC; CDR3: CASSQGFNYGYTF
D: TRBD2; V: TRBV19; J: TRBJ2-3; size: NA; DNA: TGTGCCAGTAACCCCCGACTCGGGGAGGGGACAGATACGCAGTATTTT; CDR3: CASNPRLGEGTDTQYF
D: NA; V: TRBV7-9; J: TRBJ2-1; size: NA; DNA: TGTGCCAGCAGCTTAGGGACGGCTTACAATGAGCAGTTCTTC; CDR3: CASSLGTAYNEQFF
D: NA; V: TRBV13; J: TRBJ1-6; size: few; DNA: TGTGCCAGCAGAGACAGAAGTAATTCACCCCTCCACTTT; CDR3: CASRDRSNSPLHF
D: NA; V: TRBV6-5; J: TRBJ2-7; size: NA; DNA: TGTGCCAGCAGTTACTCGGGGGGGCGGCCCTACGAGCAGTACTTC; CDR3: CASSYSGGRPYEQYF
D: NA; V: TRBV5-1; J: TRBJ2-1; size: NA; DNA: TGCGCCAGCAGCTTGATGGGGCGGGATGAGCAGTTCTTC; CDR3: CASSLMGRDEQFF
D: TRBD1; V: TRBV10-3; J: TRBJ1-4; size: NA; DNA: TGTGCCATCAGTCCCGCAGGGGGCGAGGAAAAACTGTTTTTT; CDR3: CAISPAGGEEKLFF
D: NA; V: TRBV2; J: TRBJ1-4; size: NA; DNA: TGTGCCAGCAGTGAAGTACACATACATGAAAAACTGTTTTTT; CDR3: CASSEVHIHEKLFF
D: NA; V: TRBV4-1; J: TRBJ2-1; size: NA; DNA: TGCGCCAGCAGCCAAATGGGGCGGCACCCTAATGAGCAGTTCTTC; CDR3: CASSQMGRHPNEQFF
D: NA; V: TRBV5-4; J: TRBJ1-1; size: NA; DNA: TGTGCCAGCAGCTTGTGGACAGCGGGAACTGAAGCTTTCTTT; CDR3: CASSLWTAGTEAFF
D: TRBD2; V: TRBV6-1; J: TRBJ2-3; size: NA; DNA: TGTGCCAGCGAGACTAGCGGGGCGGGTGCTACGCAGTATTTT; CDR3: CASETSGAGATQYF
D: NA; V: TRBV7-9; J: TRBJ1-3; size: NA; DNA: TGTGCCAGCAGCTTAGTGACAGCGGGAAACACCATATATTTT; CDR3: CASSLVTAGNTIYF
D: NA; V: TRBV2; J: TRBJ2-5; size: NA; DNA: TGTGCCAGCCGTTACACGGGAGAGACCCAGTACTTC; CDR3: CASRYTGETQYF
D: TRBD1; V: TRBV11-3; J: TRBJ2-7; size: NA; DNA: TGTGCCAGCAGCCCCGGGACAGGCAGCTCCTACGAGCAGTACTTC; CDR3: CASSPGTGSSYEQYF
D: NA; V: TRBV28; J: TRBJ2-7; size: few; DNA: TGTGCCAGCAGATTAGGCGATGGCGGGCAGTACTTC; CDR3: CASRLGDGGQYF
D: NA; V: TRBV5-1; J: TRBJ1-6; size: NA; DNA: TGCGCCAGCAGCTTGGCAGGGGTAGGGAATTCACCCCTCCACTTT; CDR3: CASSLAGVGNSPLHF
D: NA; V: TRBV10-1; J: TRBJ1-4; size: NA; DNA: TGCGCCAGCAGTGAGTCGACAGGACTTGCAGAAAAACTGTTTTTT; CDR3: CASSESTGLAEKLFF
D: NA; V: TRBV7-7; J: TRBJ2-2; size: NA; DNA: TGTGCTAGCAGCTCCGGGGTTACGTCCGGGGAGCTGTTTTTT; CDR3: CASSSGVTSGELFF
D: NA; V: TRBV5-6; J: TRBJ2-1; size: few; DNA: TGTGCCAGCAGCTTTGGCCTTGGTCGCGAGCAGTTCTTC; CDR3: CASSFGLGREQFF
D: TRBD1; V: TRBV6-6; J: TRBJ1-3; size: NA; DNA: TGTGCCAGCAGTCAGGACAGGGTCTCTGGAAACACCATATATTTT; CDR3: CASSQDRVSGNTIYF
D: NA; V: TRBV10-1; J: TRBJ2-3; size: NA; DNA: TGCGCCAGCAGTGCCCCGGACAGACCAGATACGCAGTATTTT; CDR3: CASSAPDRPDTQYF
D: NA; V: TRBV7-2; J: TRBJ2-7; size: once; DNA: TGTGCCAGCAGCTTAGCTAGGGGCTCCTACGAGCAGTACTTC; CDR3: CASSLARGSYEQYF
D: TRBD2; V: TRBV18; J: TRBJ2-7; size: once; DNA: TGTGCCAGCTCACCACCTACGGGGGGAGATGGGACCTACGAGCAGTACTTC; CDR3: CASSPPTGGDGTYEQYF
D: NA; V: TRBV5-6; J: TRBJ2-7; size: NA; DNA: TGTGCCAGCAGCCCAGGATACCTTGGTTACGAGCAGTACTTC; CDR3: CASSPGYLGYEQYF
D: TRBD2; V: TRBV5-4; J: TRBJ2-7; size: NA; DNA: TGTGCCAGCAGCTTGGCGGGACTAGCGAGGCAGTACTTC; CDR3: CASSLAGLARQYF
D: NA; V: TRBV28; J: TRBJ1-1; size: NA; DNA: TGTGCCAGCAGCAATGCGAGAGGCACTGAAGCTTTCTTT; CDR3: CASSNARGTEAFF